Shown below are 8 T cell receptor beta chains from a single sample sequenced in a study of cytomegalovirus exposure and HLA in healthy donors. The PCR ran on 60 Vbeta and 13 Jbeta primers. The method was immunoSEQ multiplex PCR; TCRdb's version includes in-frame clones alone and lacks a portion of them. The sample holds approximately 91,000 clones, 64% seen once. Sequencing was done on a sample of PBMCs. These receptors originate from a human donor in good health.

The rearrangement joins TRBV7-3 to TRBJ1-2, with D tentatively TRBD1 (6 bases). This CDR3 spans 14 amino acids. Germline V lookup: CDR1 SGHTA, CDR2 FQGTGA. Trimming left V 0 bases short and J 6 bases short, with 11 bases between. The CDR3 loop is CASSLTGGQDGYTF. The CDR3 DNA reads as TGTGCCAGCAGCTTAACTGGGGGCCAGGATGGCTACACCTTC. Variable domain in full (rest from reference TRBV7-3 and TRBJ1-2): GAGVSQTPSNKVTEKGKYVELRCDPISGHTALYWYRQSLGQGPEFLIYFQGTGAADDSGLPNDRFFAVRPEGSVSTLKIQRTERGDSAVYLCASSLTGGQDGYTFGSGTRLTVV.

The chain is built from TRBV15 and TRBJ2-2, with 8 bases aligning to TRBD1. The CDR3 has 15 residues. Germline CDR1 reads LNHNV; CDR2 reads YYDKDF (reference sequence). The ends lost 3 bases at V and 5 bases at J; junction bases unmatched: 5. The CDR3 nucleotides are TGTGCCACCAGCAGTCTTCAGGGGGCGACCGGGGAGCTGTTTTTT. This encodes CATSSLQGATGELFF.

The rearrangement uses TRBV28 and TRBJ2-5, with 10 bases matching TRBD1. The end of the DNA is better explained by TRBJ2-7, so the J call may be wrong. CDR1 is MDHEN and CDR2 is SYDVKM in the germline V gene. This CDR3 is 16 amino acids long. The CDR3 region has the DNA TGTGCCAGCAGTGGGCAGGGACAGGGGTTATACTACGAGCAGTACTTC. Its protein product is CASSGQGQGLYYEQYF.

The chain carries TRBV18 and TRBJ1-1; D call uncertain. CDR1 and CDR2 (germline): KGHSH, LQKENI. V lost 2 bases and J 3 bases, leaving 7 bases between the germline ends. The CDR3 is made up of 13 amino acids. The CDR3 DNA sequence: TGTGCCAGCTCACCAGGGAGGGACACTGAAGCTTTCTTT. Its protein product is CASSPGRDTEAFF.

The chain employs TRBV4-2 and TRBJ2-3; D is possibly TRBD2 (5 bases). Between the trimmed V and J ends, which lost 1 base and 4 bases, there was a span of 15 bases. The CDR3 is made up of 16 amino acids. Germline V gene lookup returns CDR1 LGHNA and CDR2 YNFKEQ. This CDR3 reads CASSQVSDLSADTQYF. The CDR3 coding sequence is TGTGCCAGCAGCCAAGTTAGCGACCTCTCAGCAGATACGCAGTATTTT.

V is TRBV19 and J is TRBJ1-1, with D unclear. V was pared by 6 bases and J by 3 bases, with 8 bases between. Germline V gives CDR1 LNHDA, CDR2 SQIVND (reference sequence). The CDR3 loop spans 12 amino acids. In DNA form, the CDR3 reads TGTGCCAGTAGGTGGCTTGACACTGAAGCTTTCTTT. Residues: CASRWLDTEAFF.

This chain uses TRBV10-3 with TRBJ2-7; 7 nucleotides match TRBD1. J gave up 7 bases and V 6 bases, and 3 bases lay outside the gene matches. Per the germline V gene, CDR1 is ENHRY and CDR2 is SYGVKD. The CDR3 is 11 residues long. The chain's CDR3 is CAIRRGQEQYF. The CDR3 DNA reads TGTGCCATCAGACGGGGACAGGAGCAGTACTTC.

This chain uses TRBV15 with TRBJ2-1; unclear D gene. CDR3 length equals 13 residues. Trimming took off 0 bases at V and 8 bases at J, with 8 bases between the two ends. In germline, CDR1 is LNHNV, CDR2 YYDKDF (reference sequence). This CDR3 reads CATSRDPADEQFF. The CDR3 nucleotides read TGTGCCACCAGCAGAGACCCCGCGGATGAGCAGTTCTTC.